The 30 T cell receptor beta chains below all came from one sample that was sequenced in a study of beta chain features in type 1 diabetes. Study-level findings and limits: Shortening that was moderate but significant affected the TCRB CDR3s of Type 1 diabetes patients in all four CD4+ subsets.

The authors reverse transcribed all of the isolated RNA, so sequencing captured expressed TCRB transcripts. Clones were sequenced by immunoSEQ multiplex PCR, and TCRdb holds only the in-frame ones, with some missing. The data contain 640,000 or so clones, roughly 13% of them singletons. Their target antigens are unknown. Source material: naive CD4+ T cells from blood. Receptor source: a man aged 18-30 years with type 1 diabetes.

This clone was observed a handful of times. The chain has TRBV12-5 and TRBJ2-1, with 9 nucleotides matching TRBD2. Germline values: CDR1 LGHNT, CDR2 FRNRAP. CDR3 size: 16 residues. V gave up 0 bases and J gave up 6 bases; unmatched junction bases: 6. The CDR3 bases are TGTGCTAGTGGTTTGGTACTCGAACTAGCGGGCAATGAGCAGTTCTTC. This codes for CASGLVLELAGNEQFF. The variable domain in full, completed from reference TRBV12-5 and TRBJ2-1, reads DARVTQTPRHKVTEMGQEVTMRCQPILGHNTVFWYRQTMMQGLELLAYFRNRAPLDDSGMPKDRFSAEMPDATLATLKIQPSEPRDSAVYFCASGLVLELAGNEQFFGPGTRLTVL.

V is TRBV4-1 and J is TRBJ2-3; D is undetermined. CDR1 is MGHRA, CDR2 YSYEKL, per germline. Trimming left V 0 bases short and J 3 bases short, with 10 bases between. This CDR3 is built from 15 residues. The DNA for the CDR3 is TGCGCCAGCAGCCAAGACCCACGCCGGACAGATACGCAGTATTTT. Translation gives CASSQDPRRTDTQYF.

The chain joins TRBV10-3 to TRBJ2-2; no clear D gene. Germline CDR1 is ENHRY and CDR2 is SYGVKD. Trimming shortened V by 4 bases and J by 3 bases, and 12 bases separated the two germline ends. This CDR3 has 15 residues. CDR3 sequence reads: CAISAPISDTGELFF. CDR3 bases: TGTGCCATCAGTGCCCCAATTTCCGACACCGGGGAGCTGTTTTTT.

The sample holds a few counts of this clone. The chain couples TRBV30 to TRBJ1-2; TRBD1 might be the D (5 bases). Germline-derived CDR1 and CDR2 are GTSNPN and SVGIG (reference sequence). The CDR3 consists of 13 residues. Deletions cut 3 bases from V and 4 bases from J, with 12 bases between. The CDR3, as DNA: TGTGCCTGGAGCCGACTGGGGACCTATGGCTACACCTTC. Translated: CAWSRLGTYGYTF.

The rearrangement uses TRBV7-2 and TRBJ1-1; tentatively, D is TRBD1 (5 bases). This CDR3 comprises 13 residues. The V and J ends lost 0 bases and 11 bases respectively, with 13 bases between them. In germline, CDR1 is SGHTA, CDR2 FQGNSA. The CDR3 reads CASSLARGEVAFF. In DNA form, the CDR3 reads TGTGCCAGCAGCTTAGCGCGGGGGGAGGTGGCTTTCTTT.

The chain has TRBV9 and TRBJ1-2, with TRBD1 identical over 10 bases. CDR1 SGDLS and CDR2 YYNGEE come from the germline V gene. After removal of 4 bases from V and 6 bases from J, the junction contained 6 bases not matched to a gene. CDR3 size: 14 residues. Here the CDR3 reads CASSPEGQGNGYTF. The CDR3 DNA follows: TGTGCCAGCAGCCCGGAGGGACAGGGGAATGGCTACACCTTC.

This rearrangement joins TRBV5-1 to TRBJ1-1; D gene uncertain. CDR3 length: 13 amino acids. V was clipped by 4 bases and J by 8 bases, with 15 bases between them. Germline V CDR1 and CDR2: SGHRS, YFSETQ. The CDR3 reads CASSRETMEEAFF. The CDR3 bases are TGCGCCAGCAGCCGAGAAACAATGGAAGAAGCTTTCTTT. The entire variable domain, with the rest obtained from reference TRBV5-1 and TRBJ1-1, is as follows: KAGVTQTPRYLIKTRGQQVTLSCSPISGHRSVSWYQQTPGQGLQFLFEYFSETQRNKGNFPGRFSGRQFSNSRSEMNVSTLELGDSALYLCASSRETMEEAFFGQGTRLTVV.

The rearrangement uses TRBV29-1 and TRBJ1-1, with 7 bases identical to TRBD1. Germline V gene lookup returns CDR1 SQVTM and CDR2 ANQGSEA. V lost 0 bases to trimming and J lost 7 bases; unmatched junction nucleotides: 2. This CDR3 is built from 12 residues. Here the CDR3 DNA reads TGCAGCGTTGAAGATGACAGGGATGAAGCTTTCTTT. As protein: CSVEDDRDEAFF. Full variable domain (rest looked up from reference TRBV29-1 and TRBJ1-1): SAVISQKPSRDICQRGTSLTIQCQVDSQVTMMFWYRQQPGQSLTLIATANQGSEATYESGFVIDKFPISRPNLTFSTLTVSNMSPEDSSIYLCSVEDDRDEAFFGQGTRLTVV.

This clone was picked up a small number of times. The chain joins TRBV30 to TRBJ2-3, with 7 bases aligning to TRBD2. This CDR3 has 15 residues. The germline V gene has CDR1 GTSNPN and CDR2 SVGIG (reference sequence). After removal of 2 bases from V and 4 bases from J, the junction contained 9 bases not matched to a gene. The chain's CDR3 is CAWSFAGRAADTQYF. The CDR3 nucleotides read TGTGCCTGGAGTTTCGCGGGGAGGGCCGCAGATACGCAGTATTTT.

This clone was counted only a few times. The rearrangement uses TRBV7-2 and TRBJ1-1; D possibly corresponds to TRBD1 (6 bases). The CDR3 is 13 residues long. Germline CDR1 and CDR2: SGHTA and FQGNSA. Between the trimmed V and J ends, which lost 4 bases and 8 bases, there was a span of 14 bases. The CDR3 sequence: CASSSPDRVEAFF. In DNA form, the CDR3 reads TGTGCCAGCAGCTCGCCGGACAGAGTAGAAGCTTTCTTT.

This clone was seen a few times. The V gene is TRBV7-8, the J gene TRBJ2-6; maybe TRBD1 (6 bases). The V and J ends lost 1 base and 4 bases respectively, with 17 bases between them. This CDR3 has 18 residues. Germline values: CDR1 SGHVS, CDR2 FQNEAQ. CDR3 coding DNA: TGTGCCAGCAGCTTAGGGATTCTTTTGGGGGCCGGGGCCAACGTCCTGACTTTC. Its translation is CASSLGILLGAGANVLTF.

The chain combines TRBV10-3 with TRBJ1-6, with D hard to call. Trimming removed 7 bases at V and 7 bases at J, with 11 bases between. The CDR3 runs 13 residues. CDR1 is ENHRY, CDR2 SYGVKD, per germline. CDR3 amino acids: CAITMDGNSPLHF. The CDR3 DNA follows: TGTGCCATCACCATGGACGGAAATTCACCCCTCCACTTT.

V is TRBV29-1 and J is TRBJ2-7, with D tentatively TRBD1 or TRBD2 (5 bases each). The germline V gene encodes CDR1 SQVTM and CDR2 ANQGSEA. The ends were cut back, 7 bases at V and 1 base at J, with 11 bases in the middle. The CDR3 spans 12 residues. DNA for the CDR3: TGCAGCGCCGGGACGGGTTCCTACGAGCAGTACTTC. This encodes CSAGTGSYEQYF.

This clone was detected a few times. The DNA of the CDR3 is TGTGCCACCAGCAGAGATTTGGCGGGAACAAGTAACACTGAAGCTTTCTTT. This gives the protein CATSRDLAGTSNTEAFF. V is TRBV15 and J is TRBJ1-1; D is unclear. Germline CDR1 and CDR2: LNHNV and YYDKDF (reference sequence). The V end lost 0 bases, the J end lost 2 bases, and 16 bases lay between the germline ends. This CDR3 region has 17 residues. The full variable domain, in which reference TRBV15 and TRBJ1-1 provide the parts outside the CDR3, is DAMVIQNPRYQVTQFGKPVTLSCSQTLNHNVMYWYQQKSSQAPKLLFHYYDKDFNNEADTPDNFQSRRPNTSFCFLDIRSPGLGDTAMYLCATSRDLAGTSNTEAFFGQGTRLTVV.

This clone showed up just a few times. The chain combines TRBV4-1 with TRBJ1-6, with TRBD1 matching over 7 bases. This CDR3 contains 15 residues. Germline assignment: CDR1 MGHRA and CDR2 YSYEKL. The J segment lost 11 bases and the V segment lost 1 base, leaving 8 bases of the junction unmatched. CDR3 residues: CASSQGTAGGPPLHF. The CDR3 DNA reads as TGCGCCAGCAGCCAAGGGACGGCAGGGGGTCCACCCCTCCACTTT.

This clone came up a few times. This chain connects TRBV7-7 to TRBJ2-3; tentatively, D is TRBD2 (6 bases). V shed 7 bases and J shed 0 bases, with 14 bases lying between them. The CDR3 loop spans 15 amino acids. Per the germline V gene, CDR1 is SSHAT and CDR2 is FNYEAQ (reference sequence). DNA for the CDR3: TGTGCCAGCACCCCGATTAGCGGTAGCACAGATACGCAGTATTTT. It codes for CASTPISGSTDTQYF.

This clone showed up just a few times. The CDR3 sequence: CATQGGLLQGTEAFF. The CDR3 nucleotides read TGTGCCACCCAGGGGGGGCTCCTACAGGGGACTGAAGCTTTCTTT. The chain recombines TRBV11-2 with TRBJ1-1; 7 nucleotides line up with TRBD1. The CDR3 is 15 amino acids. Germline V gene sequence: CDR1 SGHAT, CDR2 FQNNGV. V trimming: 10 bases; J trimming: 5 bases; junction bases outside the gene matches: 16.

This clone has more than one count but fewer than ten. The chain uses TRBV28 and TRBJ2-3, with D maybe TRBD2 (5 bases). The V and J ends lost 6 bases and 2 bases respectively, with 18 bases between them. Germline lookup yields CDR1 MDHEN and CDR2 SYDVKM. The CDR3 spans 16 residues. CDR3 loop: CASSRRGPRYTDTQYF. In nucleotides, the CDR3 is TGTGCCAGCAGCCGCCGAGGGCCCCGATACACAGATACGCAGTATTTT.

This chain uses TRBV14 with TRBJ1-1; D is unresolved. Trimming took 7 bases from V and 4 from J, leaving 16 bases between them. Germline CDR1 reads SGHDN; CDR2 reads FVKESK. CDR3 size: 14 residues. The CDR3 reads CASNQAGWGTEAFF. DNA of the CDR3: TGTGCCAGCAACCAGGCGGGCTGGGGCACTGAAGCTTTCTTT.

The rearrangement joins TRBV29-1 to TRBJ1-1; a weak D match, TRBD1 (5 bases). The CDR3 covers 13 residues. CDR1 and CDR2 (germline): SQVTM, ANQGSEA. V was cut by 4 bases and J by 1 base, with 10 bases left in between. The CDR3 sequence: CSVGVQENTEAFF. As DNA, the CDR3 is TGCAGCGTTGGGGTACAGGAGAACACTGAAGCTTTCTTT.

For this clone: Distinct nucleotide sequences in the sample also encode this CDR3. This sequence joins TRBV30 and TRBJ2-3, with D uncertain. From germline, CDR1 is GTSNPN and CDR2 SVGIG (reference sequence). This CDR3 spans 13 amino acids. The V and J ends lost 4 bases and 1 base respectively, with 9 bases between them. The CDR3 sequence: CAWTSGGTDTQYF. Here the CDR3 DNA reads TGTGCCTGGACCAGTGGGGGCACAGATACGCAGTATTTT.

This clone appeared a few times. The V gene is TRBV7-9, the J gene TRBJ2-3; D is perhaps TRBD2 (5 bases). V was trimmed by 5 bases and J by 4 bases, leaving 19 bases between them. The germline CDR1 and CDR2 sequences are SEHNR and FQNEAQ (reference sequence). The CDR3 runs 16 residues. The chain's CDR3 is CASSPRGSRPADTQYF. The CDR3 DNA follows: TGTGCCAGCAGCCCCCGGGGTTCGAGGCCGGCAGATACGCAGTATTTT.

The CDR3 loop is CASSPTSGVWDTQYF. The DNA for the CDR3 is TGCGCCAGCAGCCCTACTAGCGGGGTCTGGGATACGCAGTATTTT. The chain carries TRBV5-1 and TRBJ2-3; 10 bases match TRBD2. This CDR3 has 15 amino acids. Germline V gene lookup returns CDR1 SGHRS and CDR2 YFSETQ. The trim removed 4 bases at V and 6 bases at J, leaving 8 bases unmatched. Looking up the rest from reference TRBV5-1 and TRBJ2-3 gives the full variable domain: KAGVTQTPRYLIKTRGQQVTLSCSPISGHRSVSWYQQTPGQGLQFLFEYFSETQRNKGNFPGRFSGRQFSNSRSEMNVSTLELGDSALYLCASSPTSGVWDTQYFGPGTRLTVL.

In its sample, this clone was seen a few times. The gene calls are TRBV4-2 and TRBJ2-7, with D perhaps TRBD1 (6 bases). The CDR3 covers 18 residues. V dropped 1 base and J dropped 2 bases, with 21 bases sitting between them. Germline V CDR1 and CDR2: LGHNA, YNFKEQ. The CDR3, as DNA: TGTGCCAGCAGCCAAGGACCCGTAACCGGGACAACTACCTACGAGCAGTACTTC. This translates into CASSQGPVTGTTTYEQYF.

This clone has more than one count but fewer than ten. The chain employs TRBV29-1 and TRBJ2-5, with D possibly being TRBD2 (5 bases). Trimming shortened V by 3 bases and J by 1 base, and 9 bases separated the two germline ends. Germline CDR1 reads SQVTM; CDR2 reads ANQGSEA. This CDR3 comprises 13 residues. The CDR3 DNA is TGCAGCGTTGACGGGGTGAGCCAAGAGACCCAGTACTTC. Its protein is CSVDGVSQETQYF. Full variable domain (outside the CDR3, taken from reference TRBV29-1 and TRBJ2-5): SAVISQKPSRDICQRGTSLTIQCQVDSQVTMMFWYRQQPGQSLTLIATANQGSEATYESGFVIDKFPISRPNLTFSTLTVSNMSPEDSSIYLCSVDGVSQETQYFGPGTRLLVL.

The chain recombines TRBV2 with TRBJ2-1; a weak D match, TRBD1 (6 bases). Germline assignment: CDR1 SNHLY and CDR2 FYNNEI. Trimming shortened V by 3 bases and J by 6 bases, and 12 bases separated the two germline ends. The CDR3 contains 14 residues. CDR3 in amino acids: CASSDPAGANEQFF. CDR3 DNA: TGTGCCAGCAGTGATCCCGCAGGGGCCAATGAGCAGTTCTTC.

This clone has only a few counts. The chain has TRBV5-1 and TRBJ2-5; D may be TRBD1 or TRBD2 (5 bases each). This CDR3 contains 14 residues. Germline lookup yields CDR1 SGHRS and CDR2 YFSETQ. The V and J ends lost 4 bases and 4 bases respectively, with 14 bases between them. CDR3 nucleotide sequence: TGCGCCAGCAGCAAGCCGGGACCGTCAGAGACCCAGTACTTC. Translated, it gives CASSKPGPSETQYF.

The chain's CDR3 is CASSEMAENENEQYF. In DNA, the CDR3 is TGTGCCAGCAGTGAAATGGCAGAGAATGAGAACGAGCAGTACTTC. The V call is TRBV2, the J call TRBJ2-7; D remains unclear. The CDR3 is 15 amino acids. The germline V gene has CDR1 SNHLY and CDR2 FYNNEI. V lost 2 bases and J lost 5, with 16 bases in between.

This clone was counted between two and nine times. This sequence joins TRBV5-1 and TRBJ1-1, with TRBD1 as a possible D gene (6 bases). Germline CDR1 and CDR2: SGHRS and YFSETQ. With 0 bases removed from V and 5 bases from J, the gap between germline ends came to 11 bases. The length of the CDR3 is 14 residues. The CDR3 spells CASSLEGGRTEAFF. The CDR3 DNA is TGCGCCAGCAGCTTGGAAGGGGGGAGGACTGAAGCTTTCTTT.

In its sample, this clone was seen a few times. Other DNA variants within this sample encode the same CDR3. The J gene is TRBJ1-4, the V gene TRBV18, with a weak D call TRBD1 (6 bases). The CDR3 contains 13 residues. Germline CDR1 KGHSH, CDR2 LQKENI. V shed 3 bases and J shed 6 bases, with 8 bases lying between them. CDR3 region: CASSPRTDEKLFF. The CDR3 coding sequence is TGTGCCAGCTCACCCCGGACAGATGAAAAACTGTTTTTT. Full variable domain (outside the CDR3, taken from reference TRBV18 and TRBJ1-4): NAGVMQNPRHLVRRRGQEARLRCSPMKGHSHVYWYRQLPEEGLKFMVYLQKENIIDESGMPKERFSAEFPKEGPSILRIQQVVRGDSAAYFCASSPRTDEKLFFGSGTQLSVL.